This TCR beta chain stems from a study of blood T cell repertoires in COVID-19. Assay: immunoSEQ multiplex PCR; the TCRdb copy retains only in-frame clones and omits some. The sample consists of tens of thousands of clones, about 86% of them appearing once. Trimming removed 1 base at V and 4 bases at J, with 9 bases between. This CDR3 is 14 amino acids long. Per germline, CDR1 SGHKS and CDR2 YYEKEE (reference sequence). This TCR was sampled from a man of 80 years or more with COVID-19, enrolled during active disease. J is TRBJ2-1 and V is TRBV5-5; D ambiguous. Sequenced: peripheral blood. CDR3 DNA: TGTGCCAGCAGCTTGTCACCAACTTACAATGAGCAGTTCTTC. Protein: CASSLSPTYNEQFF.